The rows below give T cell receptor beta chains drawn from one sample of a study of long-term antiretroviral therapy in people with HIV. Profiled with immunoSEQ multiplex PCR; TCRdb holds only in-frame clones, not every one. The sample consists of roughly 33,000 clones, approximately 97% of them appearing once. This sample comprised unsorted PBMCs, obtained 6.9 years after starting antiretroviral therapy. These receptors all come from a man in his thirties or forties with HIV. CDR3s include the opening cysteine and the closing phenylalanine or tryptophan. The D gene is left open where the match is weak. The listing skips clone size in some rows; elsewhere it reads once, few, many or a size class.

J gene	clone size	V gene	D gene	CDR3 protein	CDR3 DNA
TRBJ1-5	.	TRBV19	.	CASSISEGSGNQPQHF	TGTGCCAGTAGTATAAGTGAAGGGTCGGGCAATCAGCCCCAGCATTTT
TRBJ1-2	.	TRBV2	.	CASSESSHGGYTF	TGTGCCAGCAGTGAATCGTCGCACGGGGGCTACACCTTC
TRBJ1-5	.	TRBV19	.	CASSIDFRIGQPQHF	TGTGCCAGTAGTATAGACTTCCGAATAGGGCAGCCCCAGCATTTT
TRBJ1-1	.	TRBV5-4	.	CASSLDPMNTEAFF	TGTGCCAGCAGCTTGGATCCCATGAACACTGAAGCTTTCTTT
TRBJ1-1	.	TRBV5-1	TRBD1	CASSLANRGQGLAFF	TGCGCCAGCAGCTTGGCCAACAGGGGGCAAGGGTTGGCTTTCTTT
TRBJ2-2	.	TRBV27	.	CASSRGPNTGELFF	TGTGCCAGCAGTAGAGGCCCCAACACCGGGGAGCTGTTTTTT
TRBJ1-1	.	TRBV4-3	.	CASSQDHVSNTEAFF	TGCGCCAGCAGCCAAGATCATGTCAGCAACACTGAAGCTTTCTTT
TRBJ2-7	once	TRBV6-1	TRBD2	CASVGERGDYEQYF	TGTGCCAGCGTGGGAGAGCGGGGGGACTACGAGCAGTACTTC
TRBJ1-2	.	TRBV20-1	.	CSAPRVYGYTF	TGCAGTGCCCCCCGCGTCTATGGCTACACCTTC
TRBJ1-1	.	TRBV10-3	.	CATRGLGVTEAFF	TGTGCCACCAGGGGATTGGGAGTGACTGAAGCTTTCTTT
TRBJ2-5	.	TRBV7-2	.	CASSLARSGGETQYF	TGTGCCAGCAGCTTAGCACGGAGTGGAGGAGAGACCCAGTACTTC
TRBJ2-5	few	TRBV4-2	.	CASSHGDGGPETQYF	TGTGCCAGCAGCCATGGAGACGGGGGGCCGGAGACCCAGTACTTC
TRBJ1-5	.	TRBV15	.	CATSTPSSGFSVPQHF	TGTGCCACCAGCACCCCCAGTTCCGGGTTTTCGGTTCCCCAGCATTTT
TRBJ2-3	.	TRBV27	.	CASSPIRGITQYF	TGTGCCAGCAGTCCGATAAGGGGGATTACGCAGTATTTT
TRBJ2-7	.	TRBV7-2	.	CASSYTRVGYEQYF	TGTGCCAGCAGCTATACTAGAGTGGGTTACGAGCAGTACTTC
TRBJ2-3	.	TRBV29-1	.	CSVAALADTQYF	TGCAGCGTGGCGGCTCTAGCGGATACGCAGTATTTT
TRBJ2-7	.	TRBV6-6	.	CASSPDSLSYEQYF	TGTGCCAGCAGCCCCGACAGCCTTTCCTACGAGCAGTACTTC
TRBJ2-3	.	TRBV4-1	TRBD2	CASSQDGLATDTQYF	TGCGCCAGCAGCCAAGACGGACTAGCCACAGATACGCAGTATTTT
TRBJ2-7	.	TRBV6-6	TRBD1	CASREQGASYEQYF	TGTGCCAGTCGGGAGCAGGGGGCCAGCTACGAGCAGTACTTC
TRBJ1-2	.	TRBV12-5	TRBD1	CASGPQDPGQGNYGYTF	TGTGCTAGTGGTCCCCAGGACCCGGGACAGGGGAACTATGGCTACACCTTC
TRBJ2-7	once	TRBV19	TRBD2	CASSTTSGAYEQYF	TGTGCCAGTAGTACGACTAGCGGTGCCTACGAGCAGTACTTC
TRBJ1-1	.	TRBV7-7	.	CASSLGSDTEAFF	TGTGCTAGCAGCTTGGGGTCAGACACTGAAGCTTTCTTT
TRBJ2-1	.	TRBV9	.	CATSPDVESYNEQFF	TGTGCCACCTCTCCGGACGTGGAATCCTACAATGAGCAGTTCTTC
TRBJ2-7	.	TRBV2	.	CASSAVAGFNEQYF	TGTGCCAGCAGTGCTGTGGCAGGCTTCAACGAGCAGTACTTC
TRBJ1-2	.	TRBV7-9	TRBD1	CASSLTGVLGGYTF	TGTGCCAGCAGCTTGACAGGGGTCCTAGGAGGCTACACCTTC
TRBJ1-2	once	TRBV4-3	.	CASSPQQDYGYTF	TGCGCCAGCAGCCCGCAGCAGGACTATGGCTACACCTTT
TRBJ1-1	.	TRBV7-2	.	CASRLRMNTEAFF	TGTGCCAGCAGATTGAGGATGAACACTGAAGCTTTCTTT
TRBJ1-4	.	TRBV5-4	TRBD1	CASSSTGEGEKLFF	TGTGCCAGCAGCTCAACAGGGGAGGGTGAAAAACTGTTTTTT
TRBJ2-7	.	TRBV6-5	TRBD2	CASRNLAGGRYEQYF	TGTGCCAGCAGGAACCTCGCGGGGGGGAGGTACGAGCAGTACTTC
TRBJ2-1	.	TRBV7-6	.	CASTSGGRGYNEQFF	TGTGCCAGCACAAGTGGGGGGAGGGGGTACAATGAGCAGTTCTTC
TRBJ2-3	once	TRBV6-1	TRBD2	CASSGSGGPTQYF	TGTGCCAGCAGTGGGAGCGGGGGACCTACGCAGTATTTT
TRBJ2-1	.	TRBV29-1	.	CSVLGASDDYNEQFF	TGCAGCGTCCTCGGGGCTAGCGACGACTACAATGAGCAGTTCTTC
TRBJ2-7	.	TRBV5-1	.	CASSFSPQGYEQYF	TGCGCCAGCAGCTTCTCGCCACAGGGCTACGAGCAGTACTTC
TRBJ2-3	.	TRBV7-6	.	CASSLIGAGDTQYF	TGTGCCAGCAGCTTAATCGGGGCTGGGGATACGCAGTATTTT
TRBJ1-1	.	TRBV7-8	.	CASSPLRGLNTEAFF	TGTGCCAGCAGCCCCCTCCGGGGCCTGAACACTGAAGCTTTCTTT
TRBJ1-5	.	TRBV27	.	CASSLWRGNQPQHF	TGTGCCAGCAGTTTATGGCGCGGCAATCAGCCCCAGCATTTT
TRBJ2-2	.	TRBV5-1	TRBD1	CASSFAGGTGSGELFF	TGCGCCAGCAGCTTTGCAGGGGGCACGGGTTCCGGGGAGCTGTTTTTT
TRBJ1-3	.	TRBV4-2	TRBD1	CASSQGRGPGNTIYF	TGTGCCAGCAGCCAAGGCAGGGGGCCTGGAAACACCATATATTTT
TRBJ2-5	few	TRBV19	.	CASSIPGEWETQYF	TGTGCCAGTAGTATCCCAGGGGAGTGGGAGACCCAGTACTTC
TRBJ2-7	.	TRBV19	.	CASSIGREDFEQYF	TGTGCCAGTAGTATTGGCAGGGAGGACTTCGAGCAGTACTTC
TRBJ1-1	.	TRBV18	.	CASSPKKNTEAFF	TGTGCCAGCTCCCCAAAGAAGAACACTGAAGCTTTCTTT
TRBJ2-6	.	TRBV6-5	.	CASSYSVSVGANVLTF	TGTGCCAGCAGTTACTCGGTGAGCGTTGGGGCCAACGTCCTGACTTTC
TRBJ2-7	once	TRBV7-2	.	CASSNGLEQYF	TGTGCCAGCAGCAACGGACTCGAGCAGTACTTC
TRBJ2-3	.	TRBV6-1	TRBD2	CASSPKAGLTDTQYF	TGTGCCAGCAGCCCAAAAGCGGGACTCACAGATACGCAGTATTTT
TRBJ1-2	.	TRBV25-1	.	CATKGAGENYGYTF	TGTGCCACCAAAGGGGCAGGAGAAAACTATGGCTACACCTTC
TRBJ1-4	.	TRBV13	.	CASLNRDNEKLFF	TGTGCCAGCCTAAACAGGGATAATGAAAAACTGTTTTTT
TRBJ2-2	once	TRBV27	.	CASMRRNTGELFF	TGTGCCAGCATGAGGAGAAACACCGGGGAGCTGTTTTTT
TRBJ1-2	.	TRBV13	.	CASSLWEFYGYTF	TGTGCCAGCAGCTTATGGGAATTCTATGGCTACACCTTC
TRBJ2-7	.	TRBV6-6	TRBD2	CASSLAGGNYEQYF	TGTGCCAGCAGTCTAGCGGGAGGGAACTACGAGCAGTACTTC
TRBJ2-1	.	TRBV6-5	TRBD2	CASRSLAGVGTEQFF	TGTGCCAGCAGGTCCTTAGCGGGAGTCGGAACTGAGCAGTTCTTC
TRBJ1-2	.	TRBV9	.	CASSKTGYGYTF	TGTGCCAGCAGCAAAACAGGCTATGGCTACACCTTC
TRBJ2-5	.	TRBV7-8	.	CASSLRGVDLAGRETQYF	TGTGCCAGCAGCTTAAGGGGCGTGGACCTGGCGGGGAGAGAGACCCAGTACTTC
TRBJ1-6	once	TRBV11-2	.	CASSTLRGNNSPLHF	TGTGCCAGCAGCACCCTGCGGGGAAATAATTCACCCCTCCACTTT